Below, one TCR beta chain is given with its context. The data are from a study of cytotoxic CD8 clonotypes in ibrutinib-treated CLL. Study at large: There were, on average, nearly 260,000 productive templates and around 90,000 productive rearrangements per sample.

The trim removed 2 bases at V and 4 bases at J, leaving 4 bases unmatched. The CDR3 totals 14 residues. The V gene's germline CDR1 is MNHEY and CDR2 SVGAGI. TCRdb keeps only in-frame clones here, not all; method: immunoSEQ multiplex PCR. The sample yields 130,000 to 150,000 clones, roughly three quarters seen once. This clonotype was obtained from a human donor with chronic lymphocytic leukemia. The source was PBMCs, collected after 12 months of ibrutinib treatment. The chain recombines TRBV6-5 with TRBJ1-2, with 7 bases lining up with TRBD1. CDR3 region: CASSYQGGAYGYTF. The CDR3, as DNA: TGTGCCAGCAGTTACCAAGGGGGCGCCTATGGCTACACCTTC.